A selection of T cell receptor beta chains follows, all from one sample in a study of early T cells in non-severe SARS-CoV-2 infection. TCRdb redid the calling of the 5' RACE reads with MiXCR, one entry per CDR3 protein. The table lists over 85,000 distinct CDR3 sequences, 16% of them singletons. The material sequenced was whole blood. These receptors were collected from an adult who was a healthcare worker with PCR-confirmed SARS-CoV-2 infection or an uninfected control (not recorded which). The CDR3 runs from the conserved cysteine through the conserved F or W. The D gene is left open where the match is weak. Size tells how often a clone was seen (once, few, many) or the class of an expanded clone, and some rows leave it out.

J,D,V,size,DNA,CDR3
TRBJ2-7,TRBD2,TRBV9,few,TGTGCCAGCAGCGTAGCACTAGCGGGATACGAGCAGTACTTC,CASSVALAGYEQYF
TRBJ1-5,-,TRBV12-3/TRBV12-4,few,TGTGCCAGCAGTTTTATGGCAGCCAATCAGCCCCAGCATTTT,CASSFMAANQPQHF
TRBJ2-7,-,TRBV27,-,TGTGCCAGCAGTCCCCTCCTCAGCGGAGCCGCTGGTGCTGACGAGCAGTACTTC,CASSPLLSGAAGADEQYF
TRBJ2-3,-,TRBV7-2,few,TGTGCCAGCAGCTCACCTAGCACAGATACGCAGTATTTT,CASSSPSTDTQYF
TRBJ1-6,-,TRBV6-2/TRBV6-3,many,TGTGCCAGCAGTTACGGGCGGAATAATTCACCCCTCCACTTT,CASSYGRNNSPLHF
TRBJ2-1,-,TRBV19,few,TGTGCCAGTAGTATGGACAACTCCTACAATGAGCAGTTCTTC,CASSMDNSYNEQFF
TRBJ2-2,TRBD2,TRBV10-3,few,TGTGCCATCAGCCGGGCGGGGGAGACCGGGGAGCTGTTTTTT,CAISRAGETGELFF
TRBJ2-1,TRBD1,TRBV7-9,-,TGTGCCAGCAGCTCAGACCGGGACAGGCACAATGAGCAGTTCTTC,CASSSDRDRHNEQFF
TRBJ2-1,TRBD2,TRBV5-4,-,TGTGCCAGCAGCCCGACTAGCGGGATCGGGTACAATGAGCAGTTCTTC,CASSPTSGIGYNEQFF
TRBJ2-3,-,TRBV12-5,few,TGTGCTAGTGGTTTGTTCAATACAGATACGCAGTATTTT,CASGLFNTDTQYF
TRBJ2-7,-,TRBV11-2,-,TGTGCCAGCAGCCCGGGACAACTATCCTTATACGAGCAGTACTTC,CASSPGQLSLYEQYF
TRBJ1-2,TRBD1,TRBV18,-,TGTGCCAGCTCACCACCGGGATTCGGGGACAGGGGTGGCGGCTACACCTTC,CASSPPGFGDRGGGYTF
TRBJ2-2,TRBD1,TRBV15,-,TGTGCCACCAGCGCAGGACAGGGTGATACCGGGGAGCTGTTTTTT,CATSAGQGDTGELFF
TRBJ1-1,TRBD1,TRBV29-1,-,TGCAGCGTCGACAGGGTTCGCACTGAAGCTTTCTTT,CSVDRVRTEAFF
TRBJ2-1,TRBD2,TRBV10-3,many,TGTGCCATCAGTGACCCTGAGGGACTAGCGGGGGGGAAGCCCCCGAGCTCCTACAATGAGCAGTTCTTC,CAISDPEGLAGGKPPSSYNEQFF
TRBJ2-7,-,TRBV28,-,TGTGCCAGCAGTTTAGTTTCGGGGGACGAGCAGTACTTC,CASSLVSGDEQYF
TRBJ2-2,-,TRBV9,-,TGTGCCAGCAGGCAGGGTAGAAGCATCGGGGAGCTGTTTTTT,CASRQGRSIGELFF
TRBJ2-7,TRBD1,TRBV27,-,TGTGCCAGCAGTTTAAGGCAGGACAGGTCCTCCTACGAGCAGTACTTC,CASSLRQDRSSYEQYF
TRBJ2-3,-,TRBV14,-,TGTGCCAGCAGCCAATGGCAGGGAAAAGATACGCAGTATTTT,CASSQWQGKDTQYF
TRBJ1-6,-,TRBV28,few,TGTGCCAGCAAATGGGGCGGGGCCTATAATTCACCCCTCCACTTT,CASKWGGAYNSPLHF
TRBJ1-1,-,TRBV12-5,few,TGTGCTAGTGGTTTGTTGAGAAACACTGAAGCTTTCTTT,CASGLLRNTEAFF
TRBJ2-2,-,TRBV10-3,-,TGTGCTGCACAGGGAGGGGACACCGGGGAGCTGTTTTTT,CAAQGGDTGELFF
TRBJ2-7,-,TRBV29-1,-,TGCAGCGCCAACAGGGACTACGAGCAGTACTTC,CSANRDYEQYF
TRBJ1-1,-,TRBV28,many,TGTGCCAGCAGCTTGGGCACTGAAGCTTTCTTT,CASSLGTEAFF
TRBJ1-6,-,TRBV2,-,TGTGCCAGCAGTGTTCCAACCTCGGCCCTCCACTTT,CASSVPTSALHF
TRBJ2-4,-,TRBV19,-,TGTGCCAGTAGTCCGGGACGGATAGCCAAAAACATTCAGTACTTC,CASSPGRIAKNIQYF
TRBJ2-1,TRBD2,TRBV7-9,-,TGTGCCAGCAGTCCGAGGTCGGCGGGAGGGCTCGGGGGCGAGCAGTTCTTC,CASSPRSAGGLGGEQFF
TRBJ1-1,TRBD1,TRBV6-5,-,TGTGCCAGCAGTCCCGGACAGGGCAGGACTGAAGCTTTCTTT,CASSPGQGRTEAFF
TRBJ2-1,-,TRBV27,few,TGTGCCAGCAGTTTATCTCTCGACCAATACAATGAGCAGTTCTTC,CASSLSLDQYNEQFF
TRBJ1-1,-,TRBV7-2,few,TGTGCCAGCAGCTTTACAGGGAACACTGAAGCTTTCTTT,CASSFTGNTEAFF
TRBJ2-3,-,TRBV7-8,few,TGTGCCAGCAGCCCGCGGCTTGAACTGTTAAGCACAGATACGCAGTATTTT,CASSPRLELLSTDTQYF
TRBJ1-5,TRBD1,TRBV6-5,-,TGTGCCAGCAGTTCTGACAGGGGTAGCAATCAGCCCCAGCATTTT,CASSSDRGSNQPQHF
TRBJ2-3,-,TRBV28,many,TGTGCCAGCAGTTTAAAGGCCGGAAACACAGATACGCAGTATTTT,CASSLKAGNTDTQYF
TRBJ2-1,TRBD2,TRBV7-8,-,TGTGCCAGCAGCCTTCGGACTAGCGGGGGGGACAATGAGCAGTTCTTC,CASSLRTSGGDNEQFF
TRBJ1-2,-,TRBV20-1,few,TGCAGTGCCGCAAAGGGGATGGATGGCTACACCTTC,CSAAKGMDGYTF
TRBJ1-5,TRBD1,TRBV6-2/TRBV6-3,many,TGTGCCAGCAGTTACGAAGTGGGGACAGGCGATCAGCCCCAGCATTTT,CASSYEVGTGDQPQHF
TRBJ2-1,-,TRBV7-6,few,TGTGCCAGCAGCTTGGGACGGCGACAGGATGAGCAGTTCTTC,CASSLGRRQDEQFF
TRBJ1-2,-,TRBV5-4,-,TGTGCCAGCACCCCGGCCGTGGGTAACTATGGCTACACCTTC,CASTPAVGNYGYTF
TRBJ2-3,-,TRBV27,few,TGTGCCAGCAGTCCCGGAGGGCTGGATACGCAGTATTTT,CASSPGGLDTQYF
TRBJ2-5,TRBD2,TRBV5-4,many,TGTGCCAGCAGCAGCGGGGTTCAAGAGACCCAGTACTTC,CASSSGVQETQYF
TRBJ2-5,TRBD2,TRBV19,few,TGTGCCAGTAGTATAAAGGTTTTCACAGCGGGAGACGTAAAGACCCAGTACTTC,CASSIKVFTAGDVKTQYF
TRBJ2-2,-,TRBV12-3/TRBV12-4,-,TGTGCCAGCAGTCCGGACACCGGGGAGCTGTTTTTT,CASSPDTGELFF
TRBJ1-6,-,TRBV7-2,few,TGTGCCAGCAGCTTGCAGGGGACCTATTACGCACCCCTCCACTTT,CASSLQGTYYAPLHF
TRBJ1-1,TRBD1,TRBV4-2,-,TGTGCCAGCAGCTTAGACAGGGTGTCAGGCACTGAAGCTTTCTTT,CASSLDRVSGTEAFF
TRBJ2-3,-,TRBV5-1,-,TGCGCCAGCAGCTTGGACAGGGCGGCAACAGATACGCAGTATTTT,CASSLDRAATDTQYF
TRBJ2-1,TRBD1,TRBV7-2,medium-sized,TGTGCCAGCAGCTTAGTAGGGACAGGGGGTGATGGTGAGCAGTTCTTC,CASSLVGTGGDGEQFF
TRBJ1-2,-,TRBV30,-,TGTGCCTGGAGTGTACACAGCTACTATGGCTACACCTTC,CAWSVHSYYGYTF
TRBJ2-1,TRBD2,TRBV29-1,-,TGCAGCGTTGTTCGCCTAGCGGTAGTAGGGAATGAGCAGTTCTTC,CSVVRLAVVGNEQFF
TRBJ2-7,-,TRBV6-5,few,TGTGCCAGCAGTAAATATCGGGACAAGCAGTACTTC,CASSKYRDKQYF
TRBJ2-5,-,TRBV5-1,-,TGCGCCAGCAGCCCACTGGCGGGTCCGCAAGAGACCCAGTACTTC,CASSPLAGPQETQYF
TRBJ2-3,TRBD2,TRBV28,-,TGTGCCAGCAGTTTATTAGCGGGAAGGACAGATACGCAGTATTTT,CASSLLAGRTDTQYF